The following is a T cell receptor beta chain sequence with its context. No cognate antigen has been identified for it. Base qualities are not recorded, but no much larger clone differs from it by a single base. These data are taken from a study of vaccination and CD4 T cells after COVID-19 (dated by TCRdb to 2022 to 2024). Broadly, across the study: Convalescent patients had a positive SARS-CoV-2 result on nasal swab PCR, and of these patients, several had mild disease and one had severe disease. The convalescent cohort included six males and four females, with two Hispanic individuals, seven Caucasians, two Asians and one multiracial person. Each participant got two doses of either the Pfizer-BioNTech BNT162b2 vaccine (n=8) or the Moderna mRNA-1273 vaccine (n=2). Post-COVID blood samples were collected from convalescent patients a median of around 100 days after diagnosis, with a range of roughly 35 to 180 days. Post-vaccine blood samples were obtained a median of around 74 days after the second vaccine dose, with a range of about 12 to 241 days. Culture stimuli were overlapping spike peptide pools from SARS-CoV-2 and from the common cold coronaviruses HCoV-NL63, HCoV-OC43 and HCoV-229E. In control cultures, a CEFX viral epitope pool was used as positive control, an HIV-1 Nef peptide pool was used as negative control, or no peptide was added. The spike-specific CD4+ TCR repertoire was compared before and after mRNA vaccination in approximately ten COVID-19 convalescent patients and 4 infection-naive healthy vaccine recipients.

What the authors observed across the whole study: An increase in the median number of SARS-CoV-2-reactive clonotypes from more than 20 after infection to 38 after vaccination was observed, but the change was not found to be significant. The number of convalescent patients in the study was relatively small, and the study did not examine early timepoints following natural infection. In convalescent patients, a median approximately 86% of post-vaccine SARS-CoV-2-reactive clones were detected only after vaccination, and vaccine-specific priming was suggested by this finding. In convalescent patients, nearly all vaccine-specific clones (304 of 307) were found to be mono-reactive for SARS-CoV-2 spike rather than cross-reactive with common cold coronaviruses.

The V end gives up 6 bases and the J end 0 bases, leaving 13 bases in the junction not matched to a gene. Including the terminal cysteine and phenylalanine, the CDR3 comprises 18 residues. Kept here is only the CDR3 DNA, which spans 54 bases and is read in frame from base 1. The sample's treatment or condition label, decoded: approximately nine-day PBMC culture with coronavirus spike peptide pools or control peptides (ViraFEST assay). The ViraFEST assay was used in the study, in which antigen-specific T cells were expanded with peptide pools and expanded clonotypes were subsequently identified by TCR sequencing. The positive SARS-CoV-2 PCR tests of the convalescent patients were dated from March to December 2020, before the Alpha, Beta and Delta variants emerged in the United States. PBMCs were cultured at approximately 2 million per well in IMDM supplemented with about 5% human AB serum and about 10 IU/ml IL-2, with roughly 9.5 ug/ml peptide pools added. Half of the culture medium was replaced with fresh IL-2-containing medium on days 3 and 7. CD4+ T cells were isolated after around ten days of culture through negative selection using the EasySep CD4+ T cell isolation kit. PBMCs were separated from whole blood using Ficoll-Paque Plus gradient centrifugation and then either used fresh or cryopreserved at -140C. Each culture condition was generally run in triplicate wells.

The library was obtained by PCR. At the Johns Hopkins FTIC core, DNA from the cultured CD4+ T cells underwent TCR sequencing with the Oncomine TCR Beta short-read assay. The QIAamp micro DNA kit was used to extract genomic DNA from the cultured CD4+ T cells. Oncomine TCR Beta libraries from cultured CD4+ T cells were pooled with unique dual indexes and sequenced on an Illumina iSeq 100. Under the source paper's analysis protocol: Non-productive sequences were removed, and CDR3s that did not start with C, did not end with F or W, or were shorter than 7 amino acids were discarded. The MANAFEST web application was used to identify antigen-specific clonotypes by comparing peptide-stimulated wells against reference wells and other culture wells. Positive clones required FDR below 0.05, an odds ratio above 5, and productive frequency above 0.1% in at least two of three replicate wells. A clonotype was classed as cross-reactive if the clonotype showed significant expansion both in SARS-CoV-2 spike wells and in at least one common cold coronavirus spike condition. Using R version 3.6.1, CDR3 homology was evaluated through Levenshtein distances (stringdist) along with unrooted phylogenetic trees (ape). TCRdb trimmed the raw reads at Q25, called clones with MiXCR and kept productive beta chains. Each CDR3 protein appears once, grouped with its most common genes and DNA. The V and J calls and clone size come from TCRdb's table, not from the authors' own analysis. Recorded for this sample are around 10,000 distinct CDR3 sequences; approximately 42% of them occurred a single time. Together, the top ten hold about a fifth of the sample.

The sequenced sample was CD4+ T cells from blood, cultured in vitro. This sequence was found in a human donor who had recovered from COVID-19. Rearrangement joined TRBV12-3 or TRBV12-4 to TRBJ2-1; 8 bases in the middle match TRBD1. The CDR3 in this case is CASSRTTGGTNSYNEQFF. The DNA sequence is TGTGCCAGCAGCCGTACCACAGGGGGAACAAACTCCTACAATGAGCAGTTCTTC.